Given below is one TCR beta chain in context. Per the original methods: Amplifying reference gene primers gave estimates of nucleated cell counts. Assay used: immunoSEQ multiplex PCR; TCRdb lists only in-frame clones, some missing. That table supplies the V and J calls and clone size; D and trimming were determined from the DNA. The sample includes approximately 260,000 clones, approximately 83% of them seen just once. The record originates from a study of blood T cell repertoires in COVID-19. Study-wide background: Sample material is recorded as cDNA or gDNA derived from T cells, B-cell-depleted T cells, or PBMCs.

This CDR3 has 15 amino acids. V lost 3 bases, J lost 0 bases, and 12 bases lay in between. In germline, CDR1 is DFQATT, CDR2 SNEGSKA (reference sequence). V usage is TRBV20-1 and J usage is TRBJ1-3; D perhaps matches TRBD1 (5 bases). Sequences were obtained from peripheral blood. This receptor was obtained from a woman between 70 and 85 years old with acute or convalescent COVID-19. Here the CDR3 reads CSASGATYSGNTIYF. The CDR3 coding sequence is TGCAGTGCTAGTGGGGCCACTTACTCTGGAAACACCATATATTTT.